A single sample gave rise to the 30 T cell receptor beta chains below, sequenced in a study of blood T cell repertoires in COVID-19. Profiling relied on immunoSEQ multiplex PCR, and the TCRdb table lists in-frame clones only, not all of them. In the table there are around 160,000 clones, over 80% of which are singletons. Sequencing was performed on PBMCs or T cells enriched from blood (not recorded which). Receptor source: a woman between 45 and 60 years old who had been exposed to COVID-19.

The chain joins TRBV11-3 to TRBJ2-7, with TRBD1 matching 9 bases. The CDR3 has 15 amino acids. Germline V lookup: CDR1 SGHNT, CDR2 YENEEA. Losses at the gene ends were 5 bases for V and 6 bases for J; bases not matched to a gene: 11. CDR3: CASSPSGDRVGEQYF. In DNA form, the CDR3 reads TGTGCCAGCAGCCCGAGTGGGGACAGGGTCGGCGAGCAGTACTTC.

This chain connects TRBV7-6 to TRBJ1-1, with unresolved D. CDR3 length: 16 amino acids. Trimming pared 1 base from V and 5 bases from J, leaving 17 bases between. Germline lookup yields CDR1 SGHVS and CDR2 FNYEAQ. CDR3 in DNA: TGTGCCAGCAGCTTAGAAGGGTTGAGGGCGACGACTGAAGCTTTCTTT. Translated, it gives CASSLEGLRATTEAFF.

The chain joins TRBV6-4 to TRBJ2-1, with D maybe TRBD2 (5 bases). CDR1 is MRHNA and CDR2 is SNTAGT in the germline V gene. V lost 0 bases to trimming and J lost 9 bases, with 9 bases between them. This CDR3 contains 13 residues. The CDR3 DNA reads TGTGCCAGCAGTGACTCTGTAGGAGGTGAGCAGTTCTTC. This sequence encodes CASSDSVGGEQFF.

This chain uses TRBV27 with TRBJ2-1; perhaps TRBD2 as D (6 bases). This CDR3 contains 14 residues. V was clipped by 5 bases and J by 6 bases, with 14 bases between them. The V gene's germline CDR1 is MNHEY and CDR2 SMNVEV (reference sequence). The CDR3 protein is CASSGGGLSNEQFF. In DNA, the CDR3 is TGTGCCAGCAGTGGGGGAGGTCTCAGCAATGAGCAGTTCTTC.

The V gene is TRBV6-5, the J gene TRBJ1-1, with 9 bases aligning to TRBD1. V shed 6 bases and J 14 bases; nucleotides not matched to a gene: 7. The germline V gene encodes CDR1 MNHEY and CDR2 SVGAGI. CDR3 size: 11 residues. The chain's CDR3 is CASSHGTGRFF. The DNA for the CDR3 is TGTGCCAGCAGCCATGGGACAGGGCGGTTCTTT.

The chain links TRBV2 to TRBJ2-3; 12 positions match TRBD2. CDR1 is SNHLY and CDR2 is FYNNEI in the germline V gene. This CDR3 region has 15 residues. With 5 bases clipped from V and 3 bases from J, the junction kept 3 bases outside the gene matches. The CDR3 is CASSPGLAGTDTQYF. The CDR3, as DNA: TGTGCCAGCAGTCCCGGACTAGCGGGGACAGATACGCAGTATTTT.

The chain is built from TRBV7-2 and TRBJ2-7, with D maybe TRBD1 (5 bases). V lost 0 bases, J lost 3 bases, and 9 bases lay in between. Germline loops: CDR1 SGHTA, CDR2 FQGNSA. This CDR3 has 14 residues. The CDR3: CASSLADRIYEQYF. The CDR3 DNA sequence: TGTGCCAGCAGCTTAGCTGACAGAATCTACGAGCAGTACTTC.

The V call is TRBV6-5, the J call TRBJ1-3; D call uncertain. The CDR3 sequence is 15 residues long. The V end was cut by 2 bases, the J end by 4 bases, with 12 bases between. CDR1 and CDR2 from the germline V gene are MNHEY and SVGAGI. The CDR3, as DNA: TGTGCCAGCAGTTACGATTCGGGGTGGGGAAACACCATATATTTT. Its protein is CASSYDSGWGNTIYF.

This clone was detected only a few times. The chain joins TRBV21-1 to TRBJ2-7; the D call of TRBD2 is as the table states it, not checked on the DNA. TRBV21-1 is noted as a pseudogene. The length of the CDR3 is 11 residues. As DNA, the CDR3 is TGTGCCAGCAGCTTATACTACGAGCAGTACTTC. Encoded protein: CASSLYYEQYF.

The chain couples TRBV19 to TRBJ1-2; D might be TRBD1 (6 bases). V lost 3 bases and J 2 bases, leaving 10 bases between the germline ends. Germline lookup yields CDR1 LNHDA and CDR2 SQIVND (reference sequence). The CDR3 has 14 residues. The chain's CDR3 is CASSINRVNYGYTF. The CDR3 coding sequence is TGTGCCAGTAGTATTAACAGGGTCAACTATGGCTACACCTTC.

The chain uses TRBV27 and TRBJ1-5; possibly TRBD1 for D (6 bases). Trimming took off 4 bases at V and 6 bases at J, with 13 bases between the two ends. Germline CDR1 and CDR2: MNHEY and SMNVEV (reference sequence). The CDR3 is 14 amino acids. DNA of the CDR3: TGTGCCAGCAGTTCCTACAGGGTTGGTCAGCCCCAGCATTTT. The encoded protein is CASSSYRVGQPQHF.

V usage is TRBV2 and J usage is TRBJ1-6, with D possibly being TRBD1 (6 bases). Germline-derived CDR1 and CDR2 are SNHLY and FYNNEI. The CDR3 spans 16 residues. Trimming removed 8 bases at V and 6 bases at J, with 20 bases between. The CDR3 DNA follows: TGTGCCAGCCAATCCGCCCGAACAGGGTTTAATTCACCCCTCCACTTT. Translated, it gives CASQSARTGFNSPLHF.

The gene calls are TRBV24-1 and TRBJ2-1, with TRBD2 identical over 7 bases. Trimming at V came to 4 bases and at J to 1 base, leaving 6 bases not matched to a gene. The germline V gene has CDR1 KGHDR and CDR2 SFDVKD. This CDR3 comprises 16 residues. The CDR3 DNA reads TGTGCCACCAGTGAGGGCGGGAGAAGGTCCTACAATGAGCAGTTCTTC. Amino acids: CATSEGGRRSYNEQFF.

V usage is TRBV29-1 and J usage is TRBJ2-7, with 10 nucleotides matching TRBD2. The V gene end was trimmed by 6 bases and the J gene end by 2 bases; junction bases not matched to a gene: 4. The CDR3 consists of 13 residues. CDR1 and CDR2 from the germline V gene are SQVTM and ANQGSEA. The CDR3 is CSVGTSVTYEQYF. The CDR3 DNA follows: TGCAGCGTCGGGACTAGCGTAACCTACGAGCAGTACTTC.

The chain combines TRBV18 with TRBJ2-7; the D gene is possibly TRBD1 (6 bases). The CDR3 consists of 15 residues. Trimming removed 0 bases at V and 9 bases at J, with 18 bases between. CDR1 and CDR2 (germline): KGHSH, LQKENI. The CDR3 sequence: CASSPPRGTDGAQYF. The DNA of the CDR3 is TGTGCCAGCTCACCACCGAGGGGGACGGACGGGGCGCAGTACTTC.

The rearrangement uses TRBV12-5 and TRBJ1-5, with 8 bases identical to TRBD1. V lost 3 bases and J lost 6; bases outside the gene matches: 7. This CDR3 is 15 amino acids long. Germline V gene data show CDR1 as LGHNT and CDR2 as FRNRAP. This CDR3 is CASGLGQGMSQPQHF. The CDR3 region has the DNA TGTGCTAGTGGTTTAGGACAGGGAATGAGTCAGCCCCAGCATTTT.

The J gene is TRBJ2-2, the V gene TRBV11-3; TRBD2 is a possible D gene (6 bases). Looked up from germline, CDR1 is SGHNT and CDR2 is YENEEA. This CDR3 has 14 amino acids. V was pared by 1 base and J by 7 bases, with 10 bases between. The CDR3 here is CASSLVRGDGELFF. The CDR3 DNA is TGTGCCAGCAGCTTAGTGCGGGGAGACGGGGAGCTGTTTTTT.

This clone occurred once. This rearrangement joins TRBV6-5 to TRBJ2-1, with 9 bases fitting TRBD2. The CDR3 covers 12 residues. Germline CDR1 is MNHEY and CDR2 is SVGAGI. The CDR3 sequence is CTSGGRVNEQFF. As DNA, the CDR3 is TGTACGAGCGGGGGGAGGGTCAATGAGCAGTTCTTC.

The chain is built from TRBV3-1 (or the pseudogene TRBV3-2) and TRBJ1-5, with TRBD1 as a possible D gene (6 bases). With 4 bases removed from V and 0 bases from J, the gap between germline ends came to 16 bases. Germline V CDR1 and CDR2: LGHDT, YNNKEL (reference sequence). CDR3 length: 17 residues. CDR3 protein: CASSPGHLGLSNQPQHF. Here the CDR3 DNA reads TGTGCCAGCAGCCCGGGACATTTGGGCCTTAGCAATCAGCCCCAGCATTTT.

The chain joins TRBV5-1 to TRBJ2-3; 7 bases align to TRBD2. CDR1 is SGHRS and CDR2 is YFSETQ in the germline V gene. This CDR3 spans 16 amino acids. Unmatched junction bases numbered 11, after V lost 7 bases and J lost 0 bases. Here the CDR3 DNA reads TGCGCCAGCTATCGCGGGGGAACCACTAGCACAGATACGCAGTATTTT. As protein: CASYRGGTTSTDTQYF.

This clone was recorded only once. This rearrangement joins TRBV9 to TRBJ1-3; 9 bases agree with TRBD1. Germline V gene lookup returns CDR1 SGDLS and CDR2 YYNGEE. This CDR3 contains 16 residues. With 3 bases clipped from V and 2 bases from J, the junction kept 6 bases outside the gene matches. CDR3 loop: CASSATGGEAGNTIYF. Written as DNA, the CDR3 is TGTGCCAGCAGCGCAACAGGGGGCGAAGCTGGAAACACCATATATTTT.

This clone was seen a single time. The chain couples TRBV19 to TRBJ2-3; 7 positions agree with TRBD2. There are 14 residues in the CDR3. The V segment lost 5 bases and the J segment 2 bases; nucleotides outside the gene matches: 4. Germline V CDR1 and CDR2: LNHDA, SQIVND (reference sequence). The CDR3 spells CASSVLAVTDTQYF. The CDR3 nucleotides are TGTGCCAGTAGTGTGCTAGCGGTCACAGATACGCAGTATTTT.

This clone was recorded once. The chain joins TRBV5-1 to TRBJ1-4; D might be TRBD1 (6 bases). The CDR3 consists of 17 residues. The V gene lost 2 bases and the J gene lost 5 bases, with 19 bases spanning the gap. CDR1 SGHRS and CDR2 YFSETQ come from the germline V gene. The CDR3 spells CASSFIPGGGANEKLFF. CDR3 coding DNA: TGCGCCAGCAGCTTTATTCCTGGCGGGGGGGCCAATGAAAAACTGTTTTTT.

The rearrangement joins TRBV7-9 to TRBJ2-7, with a weak D call TRBD2 (5 bases). The germline gives CDR1 SEHNR, CDR2 FQNEAQ (reference sequence). V lost 5 bases and J 0 bases, leaving 14 bases between the germline ends. This CDR3 has 15 amino acids. DNA for the CDR3: TGTGCCAGCAGCACCGGCGGGCCTTCCTCCTACGAGCAGTACTTC. Translating it yields CASSTGGPSSYEQYF.

J is TRBJ2-7 and V is TRBV7-9; 11 nucleotides line up with TRBD2. V shed 3 bases, J shed 3 bases, and the junction held 4 bases outside the gene matches. Germline CDR1 reads SEHNR; CDR2 reads FQNEAQ (reference sequence). The CDR3 length is 15 residues. This CDR3 is CASSLTSGTYYEQYF. Written as DNA, the CDR3 is TGTGCCAGCAGCTTGACTAGCGGGACCTACTACGAGCAGTACTTC.

The rearrangement joins TRBV12-3 or TRBV12-4 to TRBJ1-2; D is unclear. The CDR3 length is 13 residues. V lost 4 bases and J lost 6, with 12 bases in between. DNA of the CDR3: TGTGCCAGCAGTTCCCGCGACAATCATGGCTACACCTTC. Encoded protein: CASSSRDNHGYTF.

This chain connects TRBV7-2 to TRBJ2-2; D is possibly TRBD2 (7 bases). CDR1 is SGHTA and CDR2 is FQGNSA in the germline V gene. The CDR3 is made up of 14 amino acids. V was cut by 5 bases and J by 5 bases, with 12 bases left in between. This CDR3 is CASSKGGLTGELFF. CDR3 nucleotides: TGTGCCAGCAGCAAGGGGGGGTTGACCGGGGAGCTGTTTTTT. Using reference TRBV7-2 and TRBJ2-2 for the parts outside the CDR3, the full variable domain is GAGVSQSPSNKVTEKGKDVELRCDPISGHTALYWYRQSLGQGLEFLIYFQGNSAPDKSGLPSDRFSAERTGGSVSTLTIQRTQQEDSAVYLCASSKGGLTGELFFGEGSRLTVL.

The J gene is TRBJ2-3, the V gene TRBV4-3; 10 bases map to TRBD2. The CDR3 totals 19 residues. Germline V lookup: CDR1 LGHNA, CDR2 YSLEER. V shed 0 bases, J shed 13 bases, and the junction held 22 bases outside the gene matches. CDR3 residues: CASSQDQWASGGDTAREYF. For the CDR3, the DNA is TGCGCCAGCAGCCAAGATCAGTGGGCTAGCGGGGGAGATACGGCCCGGGAGTATTTT.

V usage is TRBV3-1 (or the pseudogene TRBV3-2) and J usage is TRBJ2-5, with 13 bases aligning to TRBD2. The CDR3 has 17 amino acids. Trimming took 0 bases from V and 5 from J; bases not matched to a gene: 6. Germline CDR1 LGHDT, CDR2 YNNKEL (reference sequence). CDR3 bases: TGTGCCAGCAGCCAAGAACCGGGACTAGCGGGGAGGGAGACCCAGTACTTC. Translation gives CASSQEPGLAGRETQYF.

Worth noting for this clone: Other DNA sequences in the sample encode the same CDR3. The genes are TRBV6-5 and TRBJ1-6, with D perhaps TRBD1 (6 bases). CDR3 length: 15 residues. CDR1 and CDR2 (germline): MNHEY, SVGAGI. V shed 0 bases and J shed 7 bases, with 10 bases lying between them. The CDR3 sequence is CASSYSTGTNSPLHF. The DNA of the CDR3 is TGTGCCAGCAGTTACTCGACAGGAACAAATTCACCCCTCCACTTT.